The 31 T cell receptor beta chains listed next were all sequenced from one sample in a study of technical replicates of blood from a handful of donors. The data were produced by immunoSEQ multiplex PCR, yet TCRdb's version contains in-frame clones alone and is incomplete. The table has 80,000 to 100,000 clones, 90% to 95% seen once. Input material: T cells isolated from PBMCs. The origin of the receptors is a human donor in good health.

This clone was picked up one time. The rearrangement joins TRBV27 to TRBJ2-7; D is possibly TRBD1 (5 bases). Germline loops: CDR1 MNHEY, CDR2 SMNVEV (reference sequence). The CDR3 is 14 residues long. Deletions cut 3 bases from V and 0 bases from J, with 9 bases between. The CDR3 nucleotides are TGTGCCAGCAGTTTCGGACACAGCTCCTACGAGCAGTACTTC. This codes for CASSFGHSSYEQYF.

The chain links TRBV6-4 to TRBJ2-2; possible D gene TRBD1, 5 bases. The CDR3 is 17 residues long. The V and J ends lost 3 bases and 6 bases respectively, with 20 bases between them. Germline V CDR1 and CDR2: MRHNA, SNTAGT. The CDR3 loop is CASSEGPVESQSGELFF. The CDR3 coding sequence is TGTGCCAGCAGTGAGGGGCCAGTAGAAAGTCAGTCCGGGGAGCTGTTTTTT.

V usage is TRBV4-1 and J usage is TRBJ2-7, with 8 bases lining up with TRBD1. V gave up 0 bases and J gave up 2 bases; unmatched junction bases: 6. This CDR3 spans 16 amino acids. Germline loops: CDR1 MGHRA, CDR2 YSYEKL. CDR3 amino acids: CASSQEGQAGTYEQYF. The CDR3 region has the DNA TGCGCCAGCAGCCAAGAGGGACAGGCGGGAACCTACGAGCAGTACTTC.

This chain connects TRBV6-5 to TRBJ1-2, with no clear D. This CDR3 has 13 residues. V lost 6 bases, J lost 6 bases, and 14 bases lay in between. Germline CDR1 reads MNHEY; CDR2 reads SVGAGI. CDR3 DNA: TGTGCCAGCAGCTCTAGTGAAGTTGATGGCTACACCTTC. Translating gives CASSSSEVDGYTF.

This chain links TRBV13 with TRBJ1-1, with 7 bases matching TRBD1. Germline V gene sequence: CDR1 PRHDT, CDR2 FYEKMQ (reference sequence). Unmatched junction bases numbered 5, after V lost 4 bases and J lost 6 bases. The CDR3 covers 13 residues. CDR3: CASSYPGGAEAFF. DNA for the CDR3: TGTGCCAGCAGCTACCCAGGGGGAGCTGAAGCTTTCTTT.

The chain has TRBV30 and TRBJ1-5; D is perhaps TRBD1 (5 bases). The CDR3 is 13 amino acids. The ends were cut back, 5 bases at V and 6 bases at J, with 14 bases in the middle. The germline V gene has CDR1 GTSNPN and CDR2 SVGIG (reference sequence). This CDR3 reads CAWARGTGQPQHF. CDR3 nucleotides: TGTGCCTGGGCCCGGGGGACGGGTCAGCCCCAGCATTTT.

The chain couples TRBV5-1 to TRBJ2-7; 8 nucleotides match TRBD1. Germline lookup yields CDR1 SGHRS and CDR2 YFSETQ. V lost 4 bases to trimming and J lost 5 bases; unmatched junction nucleotides: 8. This CDR3 contains 14 residues. DNA of the CDR3: TGCGCCAGCAGCCTCGGACAGGGAATCGACGAGCAGTACTTC. This codes for CASSLGQGIDEQYF. Supplemented by reference TRBV5-1 and TRBJ2-7, the full variable domain reads KAGVTQTPRYLIKTRGQQVTLSCSPISGHRSVSWYQQTPGQGLQFLFEYFSETQRNKGNFPGRFSGRQFSNSRSEMNVSTLELGDSALYLCASSLGQGIDEQYFGPGTRLTVT.

J is TRBJ1-1 and V is TRBV2; weak D call: TRBD1 (5 bases). The CDR3 extends over 13 amino acids. The germline CDR1 and CDR2 sequences are SNHLY and FYNNEI. V dropped 7 bases and J dropped 4 bases, with 13 bases sitting between them. CDR3: CASNPEGRTEAFF. DNA of the CDR3: TGTGCCAGCAACCCGGAGGGGCGCACTGAAGCTTTCTTT.

The chain couples TRBV11-2 to TRBJ1-5; 8 bases match TRBD1. The CDR3 is 14 amino acids. The germline CDR1 and CDR2 sequences are SGHAT and FQNNGV. J was trimmed by 7 bases and V by 0 bases; bases with no gene match: 2. DNA for the CDR3: TGTGCCAGCAGCTTAGAAGGACAGGGCCAGCCCCAGCATTTT. It encodes CASSLEGQGQPQHF.

This chain uses TRBV4-1 with TRBJ2-1; 11 nucleotides match TRBD2. J was trimmed by 4 bases and V by 0 bases; bases with no gene match: 8. The CDR3 runs 18 residues. The V gene's germline CDR1 is MGHRA and CDR2 YSYEKL. The CDR3 region has the DNA TGCGCCAGCAGCCAAGATCGACTAGCGGGGTTAAATTACAATGAGCAGTTCTTC. Its protein is CASSQDRLAGLNYNEQFF.

The gene calls are TRBV2 and TRBJ2-5; possible D gene TRBD2, 6 bases. V dropped 3 bases and J dropped 7 bases, with 18 bases sitting between them. Germline CDR1 SNHLY, CDR2 FYNNEI. The CDR3 has 15 residues. This chain's CDR3 is CASSDSGVMLGTQYF. The CDR3, as DNA: TGTGCCAGCAGTGATTCGGGAGTGATGTTAGGGACCCAGTACTTC.

This sequence joins TRBV27 and TRBJ1-5; D gene uncertain. CDR1 is MNHEY and CDR2 is SMNVEV in the germline V gene (reference sequence). This CDR3 is built from 15 residues. The V gene lost 0 bases and the J gene lost 2 bases, with 8 bases spanning the gap. Here the CDR3 DNA reads TGTGCCAGCAGTTTATCGACGGGAGGCAATCAGCCCCAGCATTTT. Translated, it gives CASSLSTGGNQPQHF.

The rearrangement links TRBV7-9 to TRBJ1-5; 8 bases are a match to TRBD1. The junction had 4 bases not matched to a gene; V was cut back by 3 bases and J by 0 bases. The CDR3 sequence is 16 residues long. CDR1 is SEHNR, CDR2 FQNEAQ, per germline (reference sequence). The CDR3 reads CASSFGQGNSNQPQHF. Written as DNA, the CDR3 is TGTGCCAGCAGCTTTGGACAGGGCAATAGCAATCAGCCCCAGCATTTT.

The chain is built from TRBV28 and TRBJ2-7; D unclear. Trimming stripped 4 bases from V and 0 bases from J, with 7 bases between. Germline-derived CDR1 and CDR2 are MDHEN and SYDVKM. This CDR3 has 13 amino acids. The CDR3 region has the DNA TGTGCCAGCAGTTCACACAGCTCCTACGAGCAGTACTTC. This codes for CASSSHSSYEQYF.

This chain joins TRBV6-5 and TRBJ2-3; TRBD1 is a possible D gene (6 bases). This CDR3 is 14 amino acids long. Germline V gene lookup returns CDR1 MNHEY and CDR2 SVGAGI. Trimming left V 7 bases short and J 2 bases short, with 13 bases between. The chain's CDR3 is CASTLRQATDTQYF. The CDR3 coding sequence is TGTGCCAGCACCCTGAGACAGGCCACAGATACGCAGTATTTT.

This clone was detected once. The chain couples TRBV2 to TRBJ2-7; perhaps TRBD2 as D (6 bases). Looked up from germline, CDR1 is SNHLY and CDR2 is FYNNEI. The CDR3 extends over 14 amino acids. Trimming left V 10 bases short and J 2 bases short, with 18 bases between. The CDR3 DNA is TGTGCCACCGTGGCGGGATTGATGACCTACGAGCAGTACTTC. Residues: CATVAGLMTYEQYF.

This chain connects TRBV5-1 to TRBJ2-1; D might be TRBD2 (5 bases). The CDR3 is 13 residues long. V was pared by 7 bases and J by 8 bases, with 16 bases between. Germline-derived CDR1 and CDR2 are SGHRS and YFSETQ. The CDR3 reads CASQLGPGYEQFF. CDR3 in DNA: TGCGCCAGCCAACTAGGGCCGGGGTATGAGCAGTTCTTC.

This clone occurred once. V is TRBV5-4 and J is TRBJ2-7; a possible D gene is TRBD1 (7 bases). CDR1 SGHNT and CDR2 YYREEE come from the germline V gene (reference sequence). This CDR3 region has 16 residues. Deletions cut 2 bases from V and 2 bases from J, with 17 bases between. The CDR3 sequence is CASSFGAGGRTYEQYF. The CDR3 region has the DNA TGTGCCAGCAGCTTCGGGGCAGGGGGGAGGACCTACGAGCAGTACTTC.

J is TRBJ2-5 and V is TRBV7-9, with D maybe TRBD1 (6 bases). The germline V gene has CDR1 SEHNR and CDR2 FQNEAQ (reference sequence). This CDR3 spans 16 amino acids. Trimming stripped 7 bases from V and 2 bases from J, with 20 bases between. CDR3 nucleotide sequence: TGTGCCAGCACCTCCCCGTGGCGCCAGGGGCAAGAGACCCAGTACTTC. Protein: CASTSPWRQGQETQYF.

The chain combines TRBV5-1 with TRBJ2-4; D call uncertain. Per germline, CDR1 SGHRS and CDR2 YFSETQ. The CDR3 sequence is 13 residues long. V lost 0 bases and J lost 6, with 7 bases in between. CDR3 sequence reads: CASSLADINIQYF. The CDR3 coding sequence is TGCGCCAGCAGCTTGGCAGACATAAACATTCAGTACTTC. The full variable domain, with the rest looked up from reference TRBV5-1 and TRBJ2-4, is KAGVTQTPRYLIKTRGQQVTLSCSPISGHRSVSWYQQTPGQGLQFLFEYFSETQRNKGNFPGRFSGRQFSNSRSEMNVSTLELGDSALYLCASSLADINIQYFGAGTRLSVL.

The chain carries TRBV5-1 and TRBJ1-5; 8 nucleotides match TRBD1. After removal of 4 bases from V and 5 bases from J, the junction contained 8 bases not matched to a gene. Germline lookup yields CDR1 SGHRS and CDR2 YFSETQ. CDR3 size: 15 residues. The CDR3 sequence: CASSPTGGLHQPQHF. CDR3 sequence (DNA): TGCGCCAGCAGCCCTACAGGGGGTCTCCATCAGCCCCAGCATTTT.

The chain carries TRBV27 and TRBJ2-3, with D perhaps TRBD1 (6 bases). CDR1 MNHEY and CDR2 SMNVEV come from the germline V gene (reference sequence). This CDR3 comprises 16 residues. Trimming took 4 bases from V and 3 from J, leaving 17 bases between them. CDR3 sequence reads: CASSSEQGSLTDTQYF. In nucleotides, the CDR3 is TGTGCCAGCAGTTCCGAACAGGGTTCGCTTACAGATACGCAGTATTTT.

The chain joins TRBV6-5 to TRBJ2-7, with TRBD1 matching 8 bases. Germline-derived CDR1 and CDR2 are MNHEY and SVGAGI. The CDR3 has 15 amino acids. V was clipped by 8 bases and J by 0 bases; unmatched bases: 9. CDR3 bases: TGTGCCAGCTCATCGCAGGGGGCAGGCTCCTACGAGCAGTACTTC. It encodes CASSSQGAGSYEQYF.

The gene calls are TRBV5-1 and TRBJ2-7, with D tentatively TRBD2 (7 bases). CDR1 is SGHRS, CDR2 YFSETQ, per germline. The CDR3 spans 14 residues. Between the trimmed V and J ends, which lost 5 bases and 3 bases, there was a span of 15 bases. The CDR3 DNA reads TGCGCCAGCAGAGTAGGGGGGGAGTTCTACGAGCAGTACTTC. Amino acid sequence: CASRVGGEFYEQYF.

This clone was detected a few times. The V and J genes are TRBV2 and TRBJ1-5, with D hard to call. The V gene lost 4 bases and the J gene lost 4 bases, with 8 bases spanning the gap. The CDR3 has 13 residues. Germline V gene data show CDR1 as SNHLY and CDR2 as FYNNEI. The CDR3: CASSGERNQPQHF. CDR3 DNA sequence: TGTGCCAGCAGTGGGGAGCGTAATCAGCCCCAGCATTTT.

The V call is TRBV25-1, the J call TRBJ1-2; 9 positions match TRBD1. Germline loops: CDR1 MGHDK, CDR2 SYGVNS. The junction had 8 bases not matched to a gene; V was cut back by 6 bases and J by 6 bases. The CDR3 loop spans 14 amino acids. In nucleotides, the CDR3 is TGTGCCAGCAGCTGGACAGGGGTTTGGAATGGCTACACCTTC. Protein product: CASSWTGVWNGYTF.

V and J are TRBV11-2 and TRBJ2-7; 7 bases are shared with TRBD2. This CDR3 is built from 11 residues. Germline V gene sequence: CDR1 SGHAT, CDR2 FQNNGV. V shed 5 bases, J shed 9 bases, and the junction held 4 bases outside the gene matches. The CDR3 here is CASSPASGQYF. CDR3 coding DNA: TGTGCCAGCAGCCCAGCTAGCGGGCAGTACTTC.

V gene TRBV4-2 combines with J gene TRBJ1-3; D gene uncertain. Looked up from germline, CDR1 is LGHNA and CDR2 is YNFKEQ. The CDR3 totals 13 residues. V lost 1 base, J lost 1 base, and 2 bases lay in between. CDR3 coding DNA: TGTGCCAGCAGCCAAGCATCTGGAAACACCATATATTTT. Protein sequence: CASSQASGNTIYF.

This clone was detected once. The rearrangement joins TRBV5-8 to TRBJ2-3, with TRBD1 as a possible D gene (5 bases). The germline V gene has CDR1 SGHTS and CDR2 YDEGEE. The CDR3 runs to 16 residues. Trimming left V 0 bases short and J 0 bases short, with 11 bases between. The CDR3 nucleotides are TGTGCCAGCAGCTTGGGTACAGGTAGAAGCACAGATACGCAGTATTTT. As protein: CASSLGTGRSTDTQYF.

The rearrangement joins TRBV6-4 to TRBJ2-2; TRBD2 matches 7 bases. CDR3 size: 15 residues. Germline V lookup: CDR1 MRHNA, CDR2 SNTAGT. The ends lost 3 bases at V and 4 bases at J; junction bases unmatched: 5. CDR3 coding DNA: TGTGCCAGCAGTGATCAGCGGGGAAGCACCGGGGAGCTGTTTTTT. Amino acids: CASSDQRGSTGELFF.

The gene calls are TRBV18 and TRBJ1-4, with 7 bases identical to TRBD1. CDR1 is KGHSH, CDR2 LQKENI, per germline. V shed 5 bases, J shed 16 bases, and the junction held 10 bases outside the gene matches. The CDR3 runs to 12 residues. The CDR3 DNA sequence: TGTGCCAGCTCAAGCCTCCGGACAGGCAAGTTTTTT. Translated, it gives CASSSLRTGKFF.